This TCR beta chain was sequenced during a study of cytomegalovirus exposure and HLA in healthy donors (dated by TCRdb to about 2017). Study-level background: According to an earlier analysis of 450 to 650 of the donors, about 180 million T cells yielded 90 million to 130 million unique TCR beta sequences and approximately 300 Gb of sequence data. Roughly 300 gigabases of sequencing data and tens of millions of unique TCR sequences were included in an early release covering under 650 HLA-typed donors. Among the roughly 400 genotyped donors, around 81% belonged to the genetic ancestry cluster associated with self-reported Caucasian donors. The study was designed to test whether signatures of past pathogen exposure could be identified by cataloging public T cell receptors. The study profiled the T cell repertoires of around 700 subjects by immunosequencing and related them to cytomegalovirus serostatus. In addition to the first cohort of 666 subjects, a separate validation cohort of over 90 different subjects was used. To predict cytomegalovirus infection status, the study combined high-throughput TCR immunosequencing, statistical association of individual TCRs with disease status, and machine learning. A later analysis re-analyzed previously published TCR beta repertoires from roughly 600 donors and added high-resolution HLA genotyping to study TCR occurrence patterns. In the later analysis, no new phenotypic data were used to find candidate immune exposures; instead, reliance was placed on TCR beta sequences and their occurrence across donors. An earlier analysis of around 640 of the donors used high-throughput TCR beta sequencing to judge whether each TCR beta V gene segment behaved as functional or pseudogenic. Donor age, sex, ethnicity and CMV serostatus were collected together with the repertoire data. A later genetic analysis used genome-wide SNP genotypes for about three fifths of the 666 donors, treating that subset as a discovery cohort. Every discovery cohort repertoire had been produced on one sequencing platform. Both class I and class II loci were covered by HLA typing, at four-digit resolution. Typing coverage varied by locus: 629-630 donors for A, B, C, DRB1 and DQB1; roughly 520 for DQA1; nearly 610 for DPA1; around 450 for DPB1. About five DR-DQ haplotypes were treated as single units for association and clustering because of strong linkage in the cohort. On average, 235,054 unique TCR beta nucleotide sequences were sequenced per donor among several hundred genotyped donors of the cohort, with around 19% of those sequences being non-productive.

Looking up the germline V gene yields CDR1 LGHNA and CDR2 YSLEER. The CDR3 spans 16 residues, from the cysteine through the phenylalanine. Only CDR3 DNA is held: 48 bases, read in frame from base 1. Study-wide conclusions, independent of this receptor: Because HLA typing was missing for some donors at each locus, association tests included only the typed subset. Three of the identified cytomegalovirus-associated TCR beta chains were confirmed in vitro to be specific for cytomegalovirus antigens. In a later analysis, several top co-occurrence clusters were reported to appear linked to parvovirus B19, influenza, CMV and Epstein-Barr virus. The sequencing pipeline was judged likely to have produced a cluster of highly shared sequence variants as a technical artifact. A further reported finding was that TCR beta sequences accurately predicted the HLA-A and HLA-B alleles for most subjects in the first cohort. Specific HLA alleles were associated with 18,000 or so TCR beta sequences at a false discovery rate of 0.05 in a later analysis. An association between a missense DCLRE1C variant and V-gene and J-gene trimming of TCR beta chains was found in a later genetic analysis and replicated in an independent cohort. Immune exposure information for the cohort was limited to CMV serostatus. In an earlier analysis of some 500 of the donors, most TCR beta V segments were observed in productive rearrangements about 87% or about 30% of the time, broadly matching IMGT annotations. Only TCR beta chains were sequenced in this cohort, and the absence of alpha or paired-chain data limited detectable features. While some public TCRs were present in many individuals, most TCR sequences turned up only very rarely across donors. In a later analysis, most CMV-associated TCR beta chains were found to appear HLA-restricted, with HLA associations seemingly driven largely by CMV exposure. According to the authors, the approach could potentially be generalized to other disease states and immunological phenotypes. The 87-base-pair reads could not distinguish some IMGT-functional V segments, including TRBV6-2 and TRBV6-3, so those segments were excluded. Presence/absence analyses assumed roughly uniform sequencing depth across donors, an assumption that may not hold. Because counts were too low, 15 to 20 rarely observed V segments, including chromosome 9 orphons, were excluded from the earlier analysis of about 500 of the donors. The study gave a list of more than 150 TCR beta chains associated with cytomegalovirus. In a later analysis, the rate of TCR association differed among HLA loci, with DRB1 alleles having the most associated TCRs and HLA-C alleles having the fewest. The classifier was reported to diagnose cytomegalovirus status with high specificity and sensitivity in both the original cohort and the validation cohort. A later genetic analysis reported fewer N-insertions in productive TCRs among donors in an Asian-associated ancestry cluster than the approximately 670-donor mean. Assigning TCR associations to individual alleles was difficult when HLA alleles, especially DR and DQ, strongly co-occurred. Linkage disequilibrium might explain the correlated functional status among segregating V segments, but an unknown experimental factor could not be ruled out. A later analysis found that HLA-associated TCR beta chains were more clonally expanded and had lower generation probabilities than equally common non-associated chains.

The library was made by the immunoSEQ multiplex PCR assay. For the multiplex PCR, a mixture combining 60 forward primers for TCR Vbeta segments and 13 reverse primers for TCR Jbeta segments was used. A multiplex PCR assay on genomic DNA amplified the CDR3 region of rearranged TCR beta genes. On the Illumina HiSeq System, the amplified TCR beta libraries were sequenced as 87-base-pair reads. In the paper's pipeline: In a later analysis, tens of millions of unique TCR beta chains were counted across the approximately 670 repertoires, and around 11 million of these chains were shared by at least two donors. To remove PCR and sequencing errors, raw reads were error-corrected and collapsed into unique sequences using a nearest-neighbor algorithm that merged closely related sequences. Alignment of CDR3 sequences to IMGT reference sequences was used to assign V, D and J gene segments. For a sequence to be retained, a match of at least six nucleotides to both a V gene segment and a J gene segment was required. Rearrangements were called productive when the CDR3 lacked stop codons and stayed in frame with V and J; all others were non-productive. CDR3 was defined according to IMGT convention as the region running from the second conserved V-encoded cysteine to the conserved J-encoded phenylalanine. The earlier analysis of a few hundred of the donors excluded any sequence lacking an unambiguous match to a single V gene segment. An earlier analysis of a few hundred of the donors called V segments functional above 56.7% productive rearrangements and segregating when the between-donor standard deviation exceeded 5%. A statistical classification framework was developed to diagnose cytomegalovirus status using the catalog of TCR beta chain sequences. In a later analysis, V and J genes were assigned by comparing TCR nucleotide sequences against IMGT/GENE-DB human TR gene sequences. A later analysis assigned CDR3 sequences and most-parsimonious VDJ recombination scenarios with the TCRdist pipeline. A later analysis defined each TCR beta chain by its CDR3 amino acid sequence plus V-gene family, and excluded reads lacking a unique V-gene family. As a way to deal with suspected cross-contamination and a sequencing artifact, a later analysis dropped 450 to 600 nucleotide sequences that were highly shared and had low generation probability. For each public chain, a later analysis derived a clonal expansion index from normalized ranks of inferred template counts within each repertoire. In a later analysis, generation probabilities were computed with a VDJ recombination model fitted to out-of-frame rearrangements, and the resulting probabilities were checked against IGoR. In a later analysis, hypergeometric tests were used to score TCR-TCR, TCR-HLA and TCR-CMV co-occurrence, with a repertoire-size bias correction applied to TCR pairs. To estimate false discovery rates, a later analysis permuted the HLA or CMV assignments 20 times. In a later analysis, co-occurring TCRs were grouped with DBSCAN, and TCRdist sequence similarity was added when clustering was performed within HLA-allele-positive subsets. For co-occurrence clustering, repertoires with fewer than 30,000 or more than 120,000 public chains were excluded, along with four or five repertoires with anomalous nucleotide sharing. The immuneACCESS repertoire file appears here via TCRdb, limited to in-frame rearrangements. These files lack a portion of the clones; in checked studies, under half of the deficit traces to unresolved V genes, and the cause of the others is not known. V, J and clone size derive from that table, while D and trimming were established from the DNA sequence. The sample table contains 150,000 to 200,000 clones; only one count was recorded for less than 80% of them. The ten top clones hold around 2.9% of the sample.

As to this clone: Its antigen remains unidentified. No base-level quality is on record; no much larger clone is a single base apart.

In total, about 650 healthy bone marrow donors made up the cohort. At the time of sampling, all cohort members were nominally healthy, though unrecorded immune exposures were likely present. The donor was CMV seronegative and was included in the group of about 350 seronegative cohort members. Every donor gave a peripheral blood sample, and the peripheral blood mononuclear cells from that sample were used for TCR beta sequencing. Genomic DNA extraction from the blood cell samples was performed with the Qiagen DNeasy Blood Extraction Kit. Sequencing was performed on PBMCs. The V and J genes are TRBV4-3 and TRBJ2-5, and TRBD1 aligns with 9 junction nucleotides. The DNA matches TRBJ2-7 better at its end, which makes the J call doubtful. The source is a man in his forties or fifties in good health and CMV-seronegative. The DNA reads as follows: TGCGCCAGCAGCCAAGATGTGACAGGGGGCTCCTACGAGCAGTACTTC. Translation gives CASSQDVTGGSYEQYF.